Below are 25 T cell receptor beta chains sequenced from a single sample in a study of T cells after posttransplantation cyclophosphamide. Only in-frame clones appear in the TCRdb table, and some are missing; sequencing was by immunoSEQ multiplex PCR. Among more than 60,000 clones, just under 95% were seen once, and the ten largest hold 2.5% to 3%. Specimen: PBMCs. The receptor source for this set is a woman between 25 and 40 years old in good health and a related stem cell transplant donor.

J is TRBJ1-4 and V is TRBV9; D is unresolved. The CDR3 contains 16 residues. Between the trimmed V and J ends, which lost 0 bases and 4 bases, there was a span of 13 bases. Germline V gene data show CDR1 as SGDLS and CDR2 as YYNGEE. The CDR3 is CASSVALGRSNEKLFF. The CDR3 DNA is TGTGCCAGCAGCGTAGCTTTGGGCAGGAGTAATGAAAAACTGTTTTTT.

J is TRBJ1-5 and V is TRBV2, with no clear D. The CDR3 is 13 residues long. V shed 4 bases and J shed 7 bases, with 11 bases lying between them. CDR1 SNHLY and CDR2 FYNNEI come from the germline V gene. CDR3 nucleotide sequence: TGTGCCAGCAGTGGGCCCCTTGGACAGCCCCAGCATTTT. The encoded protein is CASSGPLGQPQHF.

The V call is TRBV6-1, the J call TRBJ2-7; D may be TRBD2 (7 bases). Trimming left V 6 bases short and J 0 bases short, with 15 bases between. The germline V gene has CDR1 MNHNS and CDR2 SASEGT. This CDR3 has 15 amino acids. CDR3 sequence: CASSRRGGSSYEQYF. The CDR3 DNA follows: TGTGCCAGCAGCCGTAGGGGGGGAAGCTCCTACGAGCAGTACTTC.

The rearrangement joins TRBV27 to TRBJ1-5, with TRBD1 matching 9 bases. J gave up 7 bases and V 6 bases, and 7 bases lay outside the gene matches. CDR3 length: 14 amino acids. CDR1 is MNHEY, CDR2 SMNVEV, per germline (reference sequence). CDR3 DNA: TGTGCCAGCAGCGATACAGGGGGCAGACAGCCCCAGCATTTT. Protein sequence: CASSDTGGRQPQHF.

The CDR3 coding sequence is TGTGCCAGCAGCATAACAGGGGGGGGCCAAGAGACCCAGTACTTC. Translated: CASSITGGGQETQYF. The V and J genes are TRBV5-4 and TRBJ2-5, with D maybe TRBD1 (8 bases). Trimming took 4 bases from V and 1 from J, leaving 14 bases between them. The CDR3 has 15 amino acids. The V gene's germline CDR1 is SGHNT and CDR2 YYREEE (reference sequence).

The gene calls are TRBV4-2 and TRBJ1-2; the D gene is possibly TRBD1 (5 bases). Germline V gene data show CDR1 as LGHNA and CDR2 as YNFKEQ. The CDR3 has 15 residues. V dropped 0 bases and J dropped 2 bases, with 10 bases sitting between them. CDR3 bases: TGTGCCAGCAGCCAAGATTCTGGGGGGAACTATGGCTACACCTTC. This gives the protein CASSQDSGGNYGYTF.

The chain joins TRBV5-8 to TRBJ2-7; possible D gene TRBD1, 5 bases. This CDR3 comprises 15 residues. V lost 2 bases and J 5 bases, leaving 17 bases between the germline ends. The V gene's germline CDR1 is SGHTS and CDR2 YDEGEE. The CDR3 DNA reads TGTGCCAGCAGCTTTTCAGGCCAGGGTGCCCACGAGCAGTACTTC. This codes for CASSFSGQGAHEQYF.

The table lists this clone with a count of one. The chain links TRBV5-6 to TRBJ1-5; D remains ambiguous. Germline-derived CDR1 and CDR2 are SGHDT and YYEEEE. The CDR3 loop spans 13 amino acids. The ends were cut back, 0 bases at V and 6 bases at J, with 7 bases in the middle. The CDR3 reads CASSLEAAQPQHF. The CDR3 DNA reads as TGTGCCAGCAGCTTGGAAGCGGCTCAGCCCCAGCATTTT. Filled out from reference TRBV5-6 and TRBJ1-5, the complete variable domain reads DAGVTQSPTHLIKTRGQQVTLRCSPKSGHDTVSWYQQALGQGPQFIFQYYEEEERQRGNFPDRFSGHQFPNYSSELNVNALLLGDSALYLCASSLEAAQPQHFGDGTRLSIL.

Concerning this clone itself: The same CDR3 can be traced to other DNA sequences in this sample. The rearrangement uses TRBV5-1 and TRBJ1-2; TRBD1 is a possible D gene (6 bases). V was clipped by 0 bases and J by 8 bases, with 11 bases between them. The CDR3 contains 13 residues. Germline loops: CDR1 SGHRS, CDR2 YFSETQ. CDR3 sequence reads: CASSLEQGSGYTF. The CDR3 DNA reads TGCGCCAGCAGCTTGGAACAGGGATCGGGCTACACCTTC. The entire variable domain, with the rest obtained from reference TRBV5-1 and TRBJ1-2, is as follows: KAGVTQTPRYLIKTRGQQVTLSCSPISGHRSVSWYQQTPGQGLQFLFEYFSETQRNKGNFPGRFSGRQFSNSRSEMNVSTLELGDSALYLCASSLEQGSGYTFGSGTRLTVV.

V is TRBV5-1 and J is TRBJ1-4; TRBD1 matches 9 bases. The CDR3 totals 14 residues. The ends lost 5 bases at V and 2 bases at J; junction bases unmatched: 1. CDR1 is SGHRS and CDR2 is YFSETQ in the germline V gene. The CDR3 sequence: CASSGTGTNEKLFF. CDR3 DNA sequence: TGCGCCAGCAGTGGGACAGGGACTAATGAAAAACTGTTTTTT.

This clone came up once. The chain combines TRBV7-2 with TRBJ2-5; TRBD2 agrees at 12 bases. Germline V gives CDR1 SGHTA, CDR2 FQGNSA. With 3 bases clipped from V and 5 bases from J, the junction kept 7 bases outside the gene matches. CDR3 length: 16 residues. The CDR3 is CASSLPLAGGWETQYF. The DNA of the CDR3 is TGTGCCAGCAGCTTGCCTCTAGCGGGGGGGTGGGAGACCCAGTACTTC.

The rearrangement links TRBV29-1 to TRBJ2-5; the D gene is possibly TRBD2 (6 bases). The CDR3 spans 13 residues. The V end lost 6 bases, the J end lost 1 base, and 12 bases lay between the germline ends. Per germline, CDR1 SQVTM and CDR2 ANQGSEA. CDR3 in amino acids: CSVSGRLQETQYF. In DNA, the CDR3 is TGCAGCGTCAGCGGGCGACTCCAAGAGACCCAGTACTTC.

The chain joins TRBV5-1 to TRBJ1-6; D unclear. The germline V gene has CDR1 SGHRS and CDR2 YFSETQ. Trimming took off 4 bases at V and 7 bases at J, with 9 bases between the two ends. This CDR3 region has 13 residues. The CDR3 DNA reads TGCGCCAGCAGCCCGACTGGGAATTCACCCCTCCACTTT. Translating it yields CASSPTGNSPLHF.

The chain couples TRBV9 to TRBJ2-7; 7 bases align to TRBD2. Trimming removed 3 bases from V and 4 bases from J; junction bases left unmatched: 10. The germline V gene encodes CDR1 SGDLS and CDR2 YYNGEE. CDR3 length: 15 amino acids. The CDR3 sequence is CASSGGLSEGYEQYF. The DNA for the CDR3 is TGTGCCAGCAGCGGGGGACTAAGTGAAGGGTACGAGCAGTACTTC.

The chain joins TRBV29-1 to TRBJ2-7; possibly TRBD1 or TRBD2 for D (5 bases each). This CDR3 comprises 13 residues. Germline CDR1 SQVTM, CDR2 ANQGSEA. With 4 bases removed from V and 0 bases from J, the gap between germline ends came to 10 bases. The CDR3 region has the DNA TGCAGCGTTGGGGACGGTCACTCCTACGAGCAGTACTTC. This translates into CSVGDGHSYEQYF.

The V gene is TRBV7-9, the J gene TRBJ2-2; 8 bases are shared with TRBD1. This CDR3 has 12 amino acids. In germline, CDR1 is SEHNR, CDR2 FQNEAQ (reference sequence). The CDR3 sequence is CVTGANTGELFF. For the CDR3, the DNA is TGTGTGACAGGGGCAAACACCGGGGAGCTGTTTTTT.

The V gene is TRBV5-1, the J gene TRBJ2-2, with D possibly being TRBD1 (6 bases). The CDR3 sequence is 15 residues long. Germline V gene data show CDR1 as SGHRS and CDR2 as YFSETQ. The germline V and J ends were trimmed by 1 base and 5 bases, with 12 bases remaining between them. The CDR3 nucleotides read TGCGCCAGCAGCTTGACAGGGTGGCTGACCGGGGAGCTGTTTTTT. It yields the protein CASSLTGWLTGELFF.

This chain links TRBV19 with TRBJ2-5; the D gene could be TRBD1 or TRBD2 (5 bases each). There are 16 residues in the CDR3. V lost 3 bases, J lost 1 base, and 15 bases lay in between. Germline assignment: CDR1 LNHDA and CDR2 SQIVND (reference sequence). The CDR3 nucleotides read TGTGCCAGTAGTATTGGGGGTTCTTGGGCCCAAGAGACCCAGTACTTC. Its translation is CASSIGGSWAQETQYF.

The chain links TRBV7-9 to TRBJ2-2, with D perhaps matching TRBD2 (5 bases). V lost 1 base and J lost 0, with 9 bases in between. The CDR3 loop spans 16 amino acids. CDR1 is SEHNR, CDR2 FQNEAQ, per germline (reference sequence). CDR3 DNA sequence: TGTGCCAGCAGCTTAGGCGGGCGGGCGAACACCGGGGAGCTGTTTTTT. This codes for CASSLGGRANTGELFF.

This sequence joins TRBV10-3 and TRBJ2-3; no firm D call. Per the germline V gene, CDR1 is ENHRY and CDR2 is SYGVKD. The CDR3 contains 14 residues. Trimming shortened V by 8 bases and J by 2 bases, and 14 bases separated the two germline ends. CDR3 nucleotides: TGTGCCATCGGGGAAGTGGGTCTCACAGATACGCAGTATTTT. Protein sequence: CAIGEVGLTDTQYF.

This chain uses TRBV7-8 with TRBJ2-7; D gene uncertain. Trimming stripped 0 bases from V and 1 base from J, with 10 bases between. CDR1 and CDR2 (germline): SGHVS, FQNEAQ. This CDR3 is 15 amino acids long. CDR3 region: CASSLALRTSYEQYF. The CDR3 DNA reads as TGTGCCAGCAGCTTAGCTTTAAGAACGTCCTACGAGCAGTACTTC.

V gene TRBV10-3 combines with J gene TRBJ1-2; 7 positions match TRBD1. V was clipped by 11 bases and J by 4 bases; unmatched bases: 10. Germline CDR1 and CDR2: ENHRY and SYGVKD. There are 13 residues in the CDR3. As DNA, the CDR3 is TGTGCCCTATCAGGACAGGAGACCTATGGCTACACCTTC. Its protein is CALSGQETYGYTF.

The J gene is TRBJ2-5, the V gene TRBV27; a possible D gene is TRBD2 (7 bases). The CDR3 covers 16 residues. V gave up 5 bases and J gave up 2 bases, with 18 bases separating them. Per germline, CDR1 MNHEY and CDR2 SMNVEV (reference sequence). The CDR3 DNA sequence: TGTGCCAGCAGTACCCTACAGGGAGGGGTACAAGAGACCCAGTACTTC. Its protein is CASSTLQGGVQETQYF.

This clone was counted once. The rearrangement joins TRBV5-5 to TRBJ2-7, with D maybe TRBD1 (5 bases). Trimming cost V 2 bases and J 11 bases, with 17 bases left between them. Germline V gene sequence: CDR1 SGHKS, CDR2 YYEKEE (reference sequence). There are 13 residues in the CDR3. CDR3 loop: CASSFQGLGVKYF. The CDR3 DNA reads TGTGCCAGCAGCTTTCAGGGTCTTGGGGTAAAGTACTTC.

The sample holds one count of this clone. The CDR3 protein is CAWLGHRRNTGELFF. DNA of the CDR3: TGTGCCTGGTTAGGACACCGACGGAACACCGGGGAGCTGTTTTTT. The chain combines TRBV30 with TRBJ2-2; perhaps TRBD1 as D (5 bases). CDR1 and CDR2 from the germline V gene are GTSNPN and SVGIG (reference sequence). Trimming cost V 5 bases and J 1 base, with 14 bases left between them. The CDR3 totals 15 residues.